This TCR beta chain comes out of a study of T cells of healthy individuals. V lost 2 bases, J lost 3 bases, and 6 bases lay in between. The germline gives CDR1 SGHDT, CDR2 YYEEEE. This CDR3 contains 12 residues. MiXCR, run by TCRdb on the 5' RACE reads, gives a single entry per CDR3 protein. The sample carries 50,000 to 55,000 distinct CDR3 sequences, approximately 15% recorded once. The receptor was isolated from a human donor in good health. The V gene is TRBV5-6, the J gene TRBJ2-7; D is ambiguous. In DNA, the CDR3 is TGTGCCAGCAGCTTACGGGTCTACGAGCAGTACTTC. Its translation is CASSLRVYEQYF.